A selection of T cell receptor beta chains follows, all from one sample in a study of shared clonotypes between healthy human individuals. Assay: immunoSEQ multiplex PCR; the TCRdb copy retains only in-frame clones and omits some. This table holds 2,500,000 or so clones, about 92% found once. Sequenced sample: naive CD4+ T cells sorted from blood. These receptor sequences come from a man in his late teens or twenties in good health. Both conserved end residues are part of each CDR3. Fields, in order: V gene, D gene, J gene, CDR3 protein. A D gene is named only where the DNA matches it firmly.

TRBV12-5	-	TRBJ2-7	CASPSYEQYF
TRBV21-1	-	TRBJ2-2	CASSRRWMAGELFF
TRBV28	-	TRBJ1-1	CASSRGGSVSEAFF
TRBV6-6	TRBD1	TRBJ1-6	CASTRSTGKGSPLHF
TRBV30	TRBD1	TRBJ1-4	CACPFPNRGFAPNEKLFF
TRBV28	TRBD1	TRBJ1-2	CASSFGTGSYTF
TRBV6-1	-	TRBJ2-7	CASSERTSYEQYF
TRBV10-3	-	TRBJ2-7	CAISDPFTSSYEQYF
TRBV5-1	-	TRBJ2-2	CASSLGLGPGELFF
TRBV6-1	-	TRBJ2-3	CASIEGGVTDTQYF
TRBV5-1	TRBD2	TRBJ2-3	CASSSELAGSTDTQYF
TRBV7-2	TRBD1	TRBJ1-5	CASSLGTVLSNQPQHF
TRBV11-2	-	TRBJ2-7	CASSLVESSYEQYF
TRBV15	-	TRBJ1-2	CATSRETYGYTF
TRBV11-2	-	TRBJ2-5	CASTLGQKETQYF
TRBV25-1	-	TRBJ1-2	CASTDRSYGYTF
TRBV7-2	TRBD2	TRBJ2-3	CASSLSRLAGGNTQYF
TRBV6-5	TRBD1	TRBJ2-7	CASSYSQGSYEQYF
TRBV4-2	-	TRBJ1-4	CASSQERGTGEKLFF
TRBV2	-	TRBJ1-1	CASQNTEAFF
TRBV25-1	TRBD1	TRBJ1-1	CASSEGQGNTEAFF
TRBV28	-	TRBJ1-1	CASAVGGWYTEAFF
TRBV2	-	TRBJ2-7	CASSVGDYEQYF
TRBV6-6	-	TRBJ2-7	CASSLEAYEQYF
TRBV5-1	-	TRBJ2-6	CASSLMGLGANVLTF
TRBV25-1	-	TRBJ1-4	CASSAQGYNEKLFF
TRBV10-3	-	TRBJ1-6	CAISEGGAYNSPLHF
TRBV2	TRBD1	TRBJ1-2	CASSEQGEAGGYTF
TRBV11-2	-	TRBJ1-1	CASSLVRGTEAFF